Listed below are T cell receptor beta chains from one sample, sequenced in a study of CD8 T cells in Susac syndrome. Each CDR3 protein gets one entry after TCRdb re-called the immunoSEQ multiplex PCR reads with MiXCR. This sample has around 200,000 distinct CDR3 sequences, with approximately 94% found just once. Sequencing was done on a sample of CD4+ T cells from PBMCs. These receptors were obtained from a human donor with multiple sclerosis. Both conserved end residues are part of each CDR3. The D gene is left open where the match is weak. For some rows the clone size is stated as once, few or many, or as a class when expanded; others skip it.

D: .
size: .
V: TRBV14
J: TRBJ2-7
length: 16
CDR3: CASSQDPPRATYEQYF
DNA: TGTGCCAGCAGCCAAGATCCGCCCAGAGCAACCTACGAGCAGTACTTC

D: TRBD2
size: once
V: TRBV3-1
J: TRBJ2-1
length: 16
CDR3: CASSQAGRGTGNEQFF
DNA: TGTGCCAGCAGCCAAGCGGGGAGGGGTACGGGTAATGAGCAGTTCTTC

D: TRBD1
size: .
V: TRBV11-1
J: TRBJ1-6
length: 16
CDR3: CASSLKGTAYNSPLHF
DNA: TGTGCCAGCAGCTTAAAAGGGACAGCTTATAATTCACCCCTCCACTTT

D: TRBD1
size: .
V: TRBV7-9
J: TRBJ1-1
length: 14
CDR3: CAGWSGQDGTEAFF
DNA: TGTGCCGGTTGGAGTGGACAGGACGGCACTGAAGCTTTCTTT

D: TRBD1
size: .
V: TRBV11-2
J: TRBJ1-4
length: 13
CDR3: CASSLTGWEKLFF
DNA: TGTGCCAGCAGCCTGACAGGGTGGGAGAAACTGTTTTTT

D: TRBD1
size: .
V: TRBV3-1
J: TRBJ1-2
length: 13
CDR3: CASRPTGGDGYTF
DNA: TGTGCCAGCAGGCCGACAGGGGGTGATGGCTACACCTTC

D: .
size: .
V: TRBV6-5
J: TRBJ2-7
length: 13
CDR3: CASSYPPLYEQYF
DNA: TGTGCCAGCAGTTACCCCCCCCTCTACGAGCAGTACTTC

D: TRBD1
size: .
V: TRBV25-1
J: TRBJ2-1
length: 14
CDR3: CASAGTGGYNEQFF
DNA: TGTGCCAGCGCCGGGACAGGGGGATACAATGAGCAGTTCTTC

D: TRBD1
size: .
V: TRBV20-1
J: TRBJ2-7
length: 13
CDR3: CSAPGTGGGEQYF
DNA: TGCAGTGCTCCCGGGACAGGGGGTGGTGAGCAGTACTTC

D: TRBD1
size: .
V: TRBV9
J: TRBJ1-1
length: 14
CDR3: CASNPGQGPFEAFF
DNA: TGTGCCAGCAACCCGGGACAGGGTCCGTTTGAAGCTTTCTTT

D: .
size: .
V: TRBV12-3/TRBV12-4
J: TRBJ1-5
length: 15
CDR3: CASSISRGSGQPQHF
DNA: TGTGCCAGCAGCATATCTAGGGGGAGCGGGCAGCCCCAGCATTTT

D: .
size: .
V: TRBV4-3
J: TRBJ1-6
length: 18
CDR3: CASSQESPRQRWNSPLHF
DNA: TGCGCCAGCAGCCAAGAGTCCCCCCGACAGCGTTGGAATTCACCCCTCCACTTT

D: .
size: .
V: TRBV7-9
J: TRBJ2-7
length: 14
CDR3: CASTIGEALYEQYF
DNA: TGTGCCAGCACAATAGGGGAGGCTCTCTACGAGCAGTACTTC

D: TRBD1
size: .
V: TRBV20-1
J: TRBJ2-5
length: 14
CDR3: CSAILTGAKETQYF
DNA: TGCAGTGCTATTCTGACAGGGGCCAAGGAGACCCAGTACTTC

D: .
size: .
V: TRBV6-5
J: TRBJ2-7
length: 12
CDR3: CASSPSFGEQYF
DNA: TGTGCCAGCAGTCCCTCTTTCGGAGAGCAGTACTTC

D: .
size: .
V: TRBV29-1
J: TRBJ1-1
length: 14
CDR3: CSVERYSGDTEAFF
DNA: TGCAGCGTTGAACGATACTCCGGGGACACTGAAGCTTTCTTT

D: TRBD2
size: .
V: TRBV6-2/TRBV6-3
J: TRBJ2-5
length: 14
CDR3: CASSAGTIQETQYF
DNA: TGTGCCAGCAGCGCCGGGACTATCCAAGAGACCCAGTACTTC

D: .
size: .
V: TRBV9
J: TRBJ2-3
length: 16
CDR3: CASSVAQGISTDTQYF
DNA: TGTGCCAGCAGCGTAGCCCAGGGGATTAGCACAGATACGCAGTATTTT

D: .
size: .
V: TRBV9
J: TRBJ1-1
length: 14
CDR3: CASSSRVADTEAFF
DNA: TGTGCCAGCAGCTCCCGGGTTGCGGACACTGAAGCTTTCTTT

D: .
size: .
V: TRBV27
J: TRBJ2-5
length: 12
CDR3: CASSSNASPQYF
DNA: TGTGCCAGCAGTTCCAACGCCTCGCCCCAGTACTTC

D: TRBD1
size: .
V: TRBV15
J: TRBJ2-1
length: 17
CDR3: CATSPTGGTGMRNEQFF
DNA: TGTGCCACCAGTCCCACCGGCGGGACAGGGATGCGGAATGAGCAGTTCTTC

D: .
size: .
V: TRBV27
J: TRBJ2-5
length: 13
CDR3: CASSWDGQETQYF
DNA: TGTGCCAGCAGTTGGGACGGCCAAGAGACCCAGTACTTC

D: .
size: .
V: TRBV7-9
J: TRBJ2-5
length: 15
CDR3: CASSPDGRGQETQYF
DNA: TGTGCCAGCAGCCCGGACGGGAGAGGGCAAGAGACCCAGTACTTC

D: .
size: .
V: TRBV3-1
J: TRBJ2-5
length: 15
CDR3: CASSLLAGSQETQYF
DNA: TGTGCCAGCAGCCTCCTAGCCGGCTCCCAAGAGACCCAGTACTTC

D: TRBD2
size: .
V: TRBV20-1
J: TRBJ2-5
length: 15
CDR3: CSASVQRGIQETQYF
DNA: TGCAGTGCTAGTGTCCAGCGGGGAATTCAAGAGACCCAGTACTTC

D: .
size: .
V: TRBV7-9
J: TRBJ1-6
length: 15
CDR3: CASSPPGPQGSPLHF
DNA: TGTGCCAGCAGCCCACCTGGGCCCCAGGGCTCACCCCTCCACTTT

D: TRBD1
size: .
V: TRBV10-3
J: TRBJ2-7
length: 13
CDR3: CAIRGQGEYEQYF
DNA: TGTGCCATCAGGGGACAGGGGGAATACGAGCAGTACTTC

D: .
size: .
V: TRBV5-1
J: TRBJ1-5
length: 13
CDR3: CASSLETGRPQHF
DNA: TGCGCCAGCAGCTTGGAGACGGGCAGGCCCCAGCATTTT

D: TRBD1
size: .
V: TRBV29-1
J: TRBJ2-7
length: 13
CDR3: CSVGGTGLYEQYF
DNA: TGCAGCGTTGGAGGGACAGGGCTCTACGAGCAGTACTTC

D: .
size: .
V: TRBV12-3/TRBV12-4
J: TRBJ1-1
length: 13
CDR3: CASSPGWNTEAFF
DNA: TGTGCCAGCAGCCCCGGATGGAACACTGAAGCTTTCTTT

D: TRBD2
size: .
V: TRBV29-1
J: TRBJ2-7
length: 11
CDR3: CSAGTRDEQYF
DNA: TGCAGCGCCGGGACTAGGGACGAGCAGTACTTC

D: TRBD1
size: .
V: TRBV5-4
J: TRBJ2-5
length: 14
CDR3: CASTPDRARETQYF
DNA: TGTGCCAGCACCCCCGACAGGGCCCGGGAGACCCAGTACTTC

D: .
size: .
V: TRBV12-3/TRBV12-4
J: TRBJ1-2
length: 13
CDR3: CASSLYGNYGYTF
DNA: TGTGCCAGCAGTTTATATGGTAACTATGGCTACACCTTC

D: TRBD1
size: .
V: TRBV29-1
J: TRBJ2-1
length: 16
CDR3: CSVEGMTGGSYNEQFF
DNA: TGCAGCGTTGAAGGGATGACAGGGGGTTCCTACAATGAGCAGTTCTTC

D: .
size: .
V: TRBV6-1
J: TRBJ1-1
length: 16
CDR3: CASSPGPGRKNTEAFF
DNA: TGTGCCAGCAGCCCCGGGCCGGGACGTAAGAACACTGAAGCTTTCTTT

D: .
size: .
V: TRBV7-9
J: TRBJ1-5
length: 17
CDR3: CASSLSLSGLSNQPQHF
DNA: TGTGCCAGCAGCTTATCCCTCTCCGGACTTAGCAATCAGCCCCAGCATTTT

D: .
size: .
V: TRBV20-1
J: TRBJ2-5
length: 13
CDR3: CSATRTAAETQYF
DNA: TGCAGTGCTACCAGGACAGCAGCTGAGACCCAGTACTTC

D: TRBD1
size: .
V: TRBV29-1
J: TRBJ1-1
length: 12
CDR3: CSAGQGATEAFF
DNA: TGCAGCGCGGGACAGGGGGCCACTGAAGCTTTCTTT

D: .
size: .
V: TRBV18
J: TRBJ1-5
length: 13
CDR3: CASSSADNQPQHF
DNA: TGTGCCAGCTCCTCAGCGGATAATCAGCCCCAGCATTTT

D: .
size: .
V: TRBV2
J: TRBJ1-1
length: 11
CDR3: CASSSGGEAFF
DNA: TGTGCCAGCAGCTCAGGTGGGGAAGCTTTCTTT

D: .
size: .
V: TRBV29-1
J: TRBJ1-2
length: 13
CDR3: CSVPTEGSYGYTF
DNA: TGCAGCGTTCCTACCGAGGGGAGCTATGGCTACACCTTC

D: .
size: .
V: TRBV4-3
J: TRBJ2-7
length: 16
CDR3: CASSQDLWGASYEQYF
DNA: TGCGCCAGCAGCCAAGATTTATGGGGGGCCTCCTACGAGCAGTACTTC

D: .
size: .
V: TRBV29-1
J: TRBJ2-7
length: 13
CDR3: CSVDSQGTYEQYF
DNA: TGCAGCGTTGACTCGCAGGGGACCTACGAGCAGTACTTC

D: .
size: .
V: TRBV5-1
J: TRBJ2-4
length: 13
CDR3: CASSLAGRNIQYF
DNA: TGCGCCAGCAGCTTGGCCGGCAGAAACATTCAGTACTTC

D: TRBD1
size: .
V: TRBV30
J: TRBJ2-6
length: 17
CDR3: CAWAHRDRVSGANVLTF
DNA: TGTGCCTGGGCCCACCGGGACAGGGTTTCTGGGGCCAACGTCCTGACTTTC

D: TRBD2
size: once
V: TRBV28
J: TRBJ2-7
length: 17
CDR3: CASSLGLAGASSYEQYF
DNA: TGTGCCAGCAGTTTGGGACTAGCGGGGGCTAGCTCCTACGAGCAGTACTTC

D: TRBD2
size: few
V: TRBV6-1
J: TRBJ2-1
length: 14
CDR3: CASSSRGVRNEQFF
DNA: TGTGCCAGCAGTTCGCGGGGGGTGAGAAATGAGCAGTTCTTC

D: .
size: .
V: TRBV27
J: TRBJ1-2
length: 15
CDR3: CASSSAADRGYGYTF
DNA: TGTGCCAGCAGTTCCGCGGCGGATAGGGGCTATGGCTACACCTTC

D: .
size: .
V: TRBV29-1
J: TRBJ2-3
length: 17
CDR3: CSVGPPTTGGLTDTQYF
DNA: TGCAGCGTTGGACCCCCAACAACGGGGGGCTTAACAGATACGCAGTATTTT

D: .
size: .
V: TRBV30
J: TRBJ1-2
length: 14
CDR3: CAWISGRANYGYTF
DNA: TGTGCCTGGATCTCGGGGAGGGCTAACTATGGCTACACCTTC

D: TRBD2
size: .
V: TRBV5-6
J: TRBJ2-1
length: 16
CDR3: CASSFVAGGRPDEQFF
DNA: TGTGCCAGCAGCTTTGTAGCGGGGGGACGTCCTGATGAGCAGTTCTTC

D: .
size: .
V: TRBV12-3/TRBV12-4
J: TRBJ1-4
length: 11
CDR3: CASWVGEKLFF
DNA: TGTGCCAGCTGGGTAGGTGAAAAACTGTTTTTT

D: .
size: .
V: TRBV15
J: TRBJ2-7
length: 13
CDR3: CATSRRPNYEQYF
DNA: TGTGCCACCAGCAGACGTCCCAACTACGAGCAGTACTTC